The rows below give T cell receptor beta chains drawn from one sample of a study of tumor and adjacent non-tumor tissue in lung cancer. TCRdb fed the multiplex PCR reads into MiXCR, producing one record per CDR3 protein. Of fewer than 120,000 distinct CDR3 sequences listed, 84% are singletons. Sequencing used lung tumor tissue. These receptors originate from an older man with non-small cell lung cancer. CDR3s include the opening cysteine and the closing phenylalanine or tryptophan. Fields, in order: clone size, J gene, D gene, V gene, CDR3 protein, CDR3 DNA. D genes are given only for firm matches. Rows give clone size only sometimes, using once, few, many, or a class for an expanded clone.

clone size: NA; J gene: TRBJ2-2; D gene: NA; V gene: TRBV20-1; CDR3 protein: CSAPREGRVTGELSF; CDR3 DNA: TGCAGTGCTCCCCGTGAGGGGCGGGTCACCGGGGAGCTGTCATTT
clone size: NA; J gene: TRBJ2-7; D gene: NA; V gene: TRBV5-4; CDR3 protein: CASSMPGRCYEQYF; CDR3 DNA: TGTGCCAGCAGCATGCCGGGACGATGCTACGAGCAGTACTTC
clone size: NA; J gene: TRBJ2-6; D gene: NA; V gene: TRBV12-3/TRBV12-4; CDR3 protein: CARTISSEANVLTF; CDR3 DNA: TGTGCCAGAACCATATCATCTGAGGCCAACGTCCTGACTTTC
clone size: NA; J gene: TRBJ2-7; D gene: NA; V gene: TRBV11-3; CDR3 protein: CGSSRMTISVYEQYF; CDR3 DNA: TGTGGCAGCAGCCGGATGACAATTTCCGTGTACGAGCAGTACTTC
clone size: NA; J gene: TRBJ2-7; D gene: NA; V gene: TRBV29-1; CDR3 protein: CSYGPINSYEQYF; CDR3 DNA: TGTAGCTACGGTCCAATAAACTCCTACGAGCAGTACTTC
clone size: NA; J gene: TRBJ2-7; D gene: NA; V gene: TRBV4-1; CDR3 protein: CASSQGGGSKEQYF; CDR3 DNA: TGTGCCAGCAGCCAAGGAGGGGGTTCTAAAGAGCAGTACTTC
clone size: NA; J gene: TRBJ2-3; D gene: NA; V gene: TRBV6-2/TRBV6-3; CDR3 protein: CARSYPVRVGHQDMQYF; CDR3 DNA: TGTGCCAGGAGTTACCCGGTGAGAGTAGGCCACCAGGATATGCAGTATTTT
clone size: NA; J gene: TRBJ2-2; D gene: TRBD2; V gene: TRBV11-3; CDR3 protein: CASSLGGRRDTTGELFF; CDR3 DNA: TGTGCCAGCAGCTTGGGCGGGAGACGAGACACCACCGGGGAGCTGTTTTTT
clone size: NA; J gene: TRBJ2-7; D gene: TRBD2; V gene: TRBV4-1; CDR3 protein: CASSPGRSGEYEQYF; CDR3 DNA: TGCGCCAGCAGCCCTGGACGCAGCGGGGAATACGAGCAGTACTTC
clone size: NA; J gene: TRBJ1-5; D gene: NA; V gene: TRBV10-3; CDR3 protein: CATQDMDHQVQHF; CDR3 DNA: TGTGCCACCCAGGACATGGACCATCAGGTCCAGCATTTT
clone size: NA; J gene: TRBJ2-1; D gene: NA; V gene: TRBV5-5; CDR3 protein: CASSTTHNEQFF; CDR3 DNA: TGTGCGAGCAGCACTACCCACAATGAGCAGTTCTTC
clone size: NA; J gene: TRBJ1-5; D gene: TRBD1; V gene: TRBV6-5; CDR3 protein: CANSQTGYNNQPQHF; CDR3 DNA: TGTGCCAACAGCCAGACAGGGTATAACAATCAGCCCCAGCATTTT
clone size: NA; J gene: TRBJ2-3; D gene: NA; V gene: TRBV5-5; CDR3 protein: CASSLGGRGPTDAQYF; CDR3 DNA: TGTGCCAGCAGCTTGGGGGGACGGGGGCCGACAGATGCGCAGTATTTT
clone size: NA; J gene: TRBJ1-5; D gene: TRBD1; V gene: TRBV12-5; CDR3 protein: CASLPDRNKPQHF; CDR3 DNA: TGTGCTAGTCTCCCGGACAGGAATAAGCCCCAGCATTTT
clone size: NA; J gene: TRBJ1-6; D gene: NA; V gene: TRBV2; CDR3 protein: CARSAVYSPLHF; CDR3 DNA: TGTGCCAGGAGCGCAGTCTATTCACCCCTCCACTTT
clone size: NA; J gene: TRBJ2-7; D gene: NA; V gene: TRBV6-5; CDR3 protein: CASRHSGGQVAYEQYF; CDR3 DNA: TGTGCCAGCAGACACAGTGGGGGACAAGTAGCCTACGAGCAGTACTTC
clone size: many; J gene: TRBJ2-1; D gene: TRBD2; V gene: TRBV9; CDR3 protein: CASSIGLVSEQFF; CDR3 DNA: TGTGCCAGCAGCATAGGACTAGTTAGCGAGCAGTTCTTC
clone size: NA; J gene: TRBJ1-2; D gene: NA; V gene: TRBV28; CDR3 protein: CASSYTTGRRPLYDYTF; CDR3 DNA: TGTGCCAGCAGTTACACTACAGGACGGCGACCCCTCTATGATTACACCTTC
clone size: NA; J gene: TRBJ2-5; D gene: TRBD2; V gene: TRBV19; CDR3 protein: CASQLAGSETQYF; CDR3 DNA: TGTGCCAGTCAGCTAGCGGGGTCGGAGACCCAGTATTTC
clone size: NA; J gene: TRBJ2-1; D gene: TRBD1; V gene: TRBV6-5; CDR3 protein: CASSFTGTGINEQFF; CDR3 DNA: TGTGCCAGCAGTTTTACCGGGACAGGGATAAATGAACAGTTCTTC
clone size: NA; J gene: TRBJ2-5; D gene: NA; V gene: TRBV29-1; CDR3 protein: CSVEAGEETLYF; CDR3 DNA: TGCAGCGTTGAGGCAGGGGAAGAGACCCTATACTTC
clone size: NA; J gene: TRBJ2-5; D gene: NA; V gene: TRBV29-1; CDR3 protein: CRVGTWGEETQYF; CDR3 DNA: TGCAGAGTTGGGACATGGGGAGAGGAGACCCAGTACTTC
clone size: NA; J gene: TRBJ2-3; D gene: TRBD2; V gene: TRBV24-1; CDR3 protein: CATSRGGSLDRQYF; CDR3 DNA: TGTGCCACCAGTCGGGGGGGCAGCTTAGATAGGCAGTATTTT
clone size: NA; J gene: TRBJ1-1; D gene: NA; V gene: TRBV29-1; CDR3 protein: CSILAERPEAIF; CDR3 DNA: TGCAGCATTCTGGCGGAGAGGCCCGAAGCTATCTTT
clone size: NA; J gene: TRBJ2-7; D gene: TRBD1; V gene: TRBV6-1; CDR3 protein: CVSKGTGLYEQYF; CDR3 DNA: TGTGTCAGCAAAGGGACAGGTCTGTACGAGCAGTACTTT
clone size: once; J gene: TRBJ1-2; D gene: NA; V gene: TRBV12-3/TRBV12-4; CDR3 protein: CASILKRGTGINYGYTF; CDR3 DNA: TGTGCCAGCATTTTAAAACGGGGTACAGGGATAAACTATGGCTACACCTTC
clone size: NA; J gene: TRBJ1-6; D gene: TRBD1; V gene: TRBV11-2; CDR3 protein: CASSIDRDSPFHF; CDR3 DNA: TGTGCCAGCAGCATAGACAGGGATTCACCCTTCCACTTT
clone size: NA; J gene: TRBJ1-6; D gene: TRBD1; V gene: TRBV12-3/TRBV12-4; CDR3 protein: CASTSGTGGCNSPIHF; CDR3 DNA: TGTGCCAGCACCTCCGGAACAGGGGGCTGTAATTCACCCATCCACTTT
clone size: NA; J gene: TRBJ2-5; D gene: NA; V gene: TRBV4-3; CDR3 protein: CASSQAGRVGQETHYF; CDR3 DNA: TGTGCCAGCAGCCAAGCCGGAAGGGTGGGACAAGAGACCCATTACTTC
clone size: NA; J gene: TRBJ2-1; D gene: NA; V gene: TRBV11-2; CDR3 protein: CGSSLHVRDWAYYIEQFF; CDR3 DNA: TGTGGCAGCAGCTTACATGTGCGGGACTGGGCCTACTACATTGAGCAGTTCTTC
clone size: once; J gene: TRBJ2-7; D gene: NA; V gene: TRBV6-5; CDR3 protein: CVSSYRLTYEHYF; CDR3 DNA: TGTGTCAGCAGTTACCGCCTGACCTACGAGCACTACTTC
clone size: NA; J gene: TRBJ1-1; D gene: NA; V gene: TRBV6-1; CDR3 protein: CDSRRNKNTQAFF; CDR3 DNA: TGTGACAGCAGAAGGAACAAGAACACTCAAGCTTTCTTT
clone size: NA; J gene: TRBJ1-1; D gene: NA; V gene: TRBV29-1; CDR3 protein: CSFERDSNTEAYF; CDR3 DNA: TGCAGCTTTGAGAGGGATTCGAACACTGAAGCTTACTTT
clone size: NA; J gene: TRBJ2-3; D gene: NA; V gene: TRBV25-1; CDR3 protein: CASSESGGLGNQPQYF; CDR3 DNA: TGTGCTAGCAGTGAATCCGGAGGGCTTGGCAATCAGCCCCAGTATTTT
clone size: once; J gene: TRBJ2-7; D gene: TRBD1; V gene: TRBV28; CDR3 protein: CASSLYGGQWARDQNF; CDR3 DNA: TGTGCCAGCAGTTTATATGGGGGACAGTGGGCTAGGGACCAGAACTTC
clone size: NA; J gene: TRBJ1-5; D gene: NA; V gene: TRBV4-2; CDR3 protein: CASNLQWTGDQPQHF; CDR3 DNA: TGTGCCAGCAACCTTCAATGGACGGGGGATCAGCCCCAGCATTTT
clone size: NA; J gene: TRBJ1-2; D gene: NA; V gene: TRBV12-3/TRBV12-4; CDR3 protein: CASSLTGNYGYTF; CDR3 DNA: TGTGCCAGCAGTTTGACAGGAAATTATGGCTACACCTTC
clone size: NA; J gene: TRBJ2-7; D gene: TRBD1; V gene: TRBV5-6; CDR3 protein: CARSSNRGNFRYEQYF; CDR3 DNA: TGTGCCAGGAGCTCTAACAGGGGGAACTTTAGGTACGAGCAATACTTC
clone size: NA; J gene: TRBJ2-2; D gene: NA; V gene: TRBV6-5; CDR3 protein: CTSRRQEATGELLF; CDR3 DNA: TGTACCAGCAGAAGGCAGGAGGCCACCGGGGAGCTGTTGTTC
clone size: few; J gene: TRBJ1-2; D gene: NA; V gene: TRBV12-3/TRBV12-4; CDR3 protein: CASIMGDGYTF; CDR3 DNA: TGTGCCAGCATCATGGGAGACGGCTACACCTTC
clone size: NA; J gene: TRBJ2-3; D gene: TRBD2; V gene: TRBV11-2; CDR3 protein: CASSSGRGIDTQYF; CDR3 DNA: TGTGCCAGCAGCTCGGGGAGGGGCATAGATACGCAGTATTTT
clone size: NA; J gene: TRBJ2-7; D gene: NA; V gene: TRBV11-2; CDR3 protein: CTSSGDSISYGQYF; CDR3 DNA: TGTACCAGCAGCGGGGACAGTATAAGCTACGGGCAGTACTTC